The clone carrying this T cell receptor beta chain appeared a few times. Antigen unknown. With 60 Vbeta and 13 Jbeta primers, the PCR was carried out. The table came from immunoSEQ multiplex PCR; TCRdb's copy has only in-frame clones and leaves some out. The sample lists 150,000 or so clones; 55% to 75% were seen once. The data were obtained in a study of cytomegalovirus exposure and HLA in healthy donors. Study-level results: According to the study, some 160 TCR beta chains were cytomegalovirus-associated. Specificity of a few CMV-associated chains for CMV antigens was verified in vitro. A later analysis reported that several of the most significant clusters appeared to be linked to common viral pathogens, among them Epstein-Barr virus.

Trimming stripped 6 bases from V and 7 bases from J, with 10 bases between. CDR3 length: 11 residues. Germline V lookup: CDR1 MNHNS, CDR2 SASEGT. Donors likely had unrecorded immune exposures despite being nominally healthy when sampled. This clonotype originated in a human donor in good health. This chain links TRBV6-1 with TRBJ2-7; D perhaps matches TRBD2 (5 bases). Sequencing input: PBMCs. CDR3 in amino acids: CASRRVGEQYF. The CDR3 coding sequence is TGTGCCAGCAGGAGGGTAGGGGAGCAGTACTTC.